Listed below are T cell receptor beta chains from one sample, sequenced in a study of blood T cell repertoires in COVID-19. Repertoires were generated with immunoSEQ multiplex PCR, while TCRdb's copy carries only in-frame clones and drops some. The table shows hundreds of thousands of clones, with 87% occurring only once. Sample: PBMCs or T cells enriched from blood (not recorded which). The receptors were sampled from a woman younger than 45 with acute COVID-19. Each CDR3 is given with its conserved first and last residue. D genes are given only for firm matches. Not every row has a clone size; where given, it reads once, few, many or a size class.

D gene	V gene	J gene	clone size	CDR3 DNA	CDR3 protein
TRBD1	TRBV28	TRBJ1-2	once	TGTGCCAGCAGTTTGAGAGGACAGGGAGTCAATGGCTACACCTTC	CASSLRGQGVNGYTF
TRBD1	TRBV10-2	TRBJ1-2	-	TGCGCCAGCAGTTCCGGGACAGGGGTTGGCTACACCTTC	CASSSGTGVGYTF
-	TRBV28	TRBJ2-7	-	TGTGCCAGCAGTTTCCCGGGGTCCTACGAGCAGTACTTC	CASSFPGSYEQYF
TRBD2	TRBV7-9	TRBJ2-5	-	TGTGCCAGCAGCTCAAGACTAGCGGGGGCAGGGGAGACCCAGTACTTC	CASSSRLAGAGETQYF
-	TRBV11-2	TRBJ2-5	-	TGTGCCAGCAGCTTAGCCCTCCGTCGGGAGACCCAGTACTTC	CASSLALRRETQYF
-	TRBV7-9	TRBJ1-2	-	TGTGCCAGCACTCCCCGCAGGACATTCCAAGCCTATGGCTACACCTTC	CASTPRRTFQAYGYTF
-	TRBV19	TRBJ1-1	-	TGTGCCAGTAGGGCACTACAGGTTTTAGGGAACACTGAAGCTTTCTTT	CASRALQVLGNTEAFF
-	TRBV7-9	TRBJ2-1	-	TGTGCCAGCAGTTTAGAAATGGGGAGCTCCTACAATGAGCAGTTCTTC	CASSLEMGSSYNEQFF
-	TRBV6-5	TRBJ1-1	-	TGTGCCAGCAGCTCTACTACACTGCGCACTGAAGCTTTCTTT	CASSSTTLRTEAFF
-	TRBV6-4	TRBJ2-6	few	TGTGCCAGCACCAACGGCTCTGGGGCCAACGTCCTGACTTTC	CASTNGSGANVLTF
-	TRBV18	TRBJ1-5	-	TGTGCCAGCTCACTGAGGGCTAGCAATCAGCCCCAGCATTTT	CASSLRASNQPQHF
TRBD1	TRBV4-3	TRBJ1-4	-	TGCGCCAGCAGCCACGGGACAGAGAATGAAAAACTGTTTTTT	CASSHGTENEKLFF
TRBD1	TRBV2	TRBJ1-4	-	TGTGCCAGCAGTGAACCGGGACAGATCACAACTAATGAAAAACTGTTTTTT	CASSEPGQITTNEKLFF
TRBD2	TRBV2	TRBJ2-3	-	TGTGCCAGCAGTCCTGTAGCGGGGGGGCCCCCCCCAGATACGCAGTATTTT	CASSPVAGGPPPDTQYF
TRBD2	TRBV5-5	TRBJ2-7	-	TGTGCCAGCAGCACCACTAGCGGGAACTACTACGAGCAGTACTTC	CASSTTSGNYYEQYF
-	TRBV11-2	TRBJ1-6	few	TGTGCCAGCAGCTTGGTAACGGGTTCAAATTCACCCCTCCACTTT	CASSLVTGSNSPLHF
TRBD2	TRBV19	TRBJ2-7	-	TGTGCCAGTAGTCATCTGGGGAGCGGGGGGGCCTACGAGCAGTACTTC	CASSHLGSGGAYEQYF
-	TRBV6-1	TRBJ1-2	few	TGTGCCAGCAGTGAAAGGGGGTCCGGAGGCTACACCTTC	CASSERGSGGYTF
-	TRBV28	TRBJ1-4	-	TGTGCCAGCGCTACGGGGGGCACTAATGAAAAACTGTTTTTT	CASATGGTNEKLFF
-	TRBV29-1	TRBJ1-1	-	TGCAGCGTTGATGACCGCACAGTGACGAACACTGAAGCTTTCTTT	CSVDDRTVTNTEAFF
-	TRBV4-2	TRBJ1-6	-	TGTGCCAGCAGCCAAGAGGGCGGGGCCTATAATTCACCCCTCCACTTT	CASSQEGGAYNSPLHF
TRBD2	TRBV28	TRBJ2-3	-	TGTGCCAGCAGTTTTGGCGGGAGGGCCTTAGGAGCAGATACGCAGTATTTT	CASSFGGRALGADTQYF
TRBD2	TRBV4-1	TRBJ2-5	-	TGCGCCAGCAGCCAAGTGCTAGCGGGAGGTGAGACCCAGTACTTC	CASSQVLAGGETQYF
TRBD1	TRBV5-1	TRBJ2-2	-	TGCGCCAGCAGCTGGGGACAGGGGGTCAGTGAGCTGTTTTTT	CASSWGQGVSELFF
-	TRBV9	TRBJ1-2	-	TGTGCCAGCAGCCCCGGACTTAACTATGGCTACACCTTC	CASSPGLNYGYTF
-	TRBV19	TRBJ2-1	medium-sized	TGTGCCAGTAGTATAGTCGGGGTGGCCGATGAGCAGTTCTTC	CASSIVGVADEQFF
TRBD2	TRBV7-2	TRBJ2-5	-	TGTGCCAGCAGCTTATGGCGGGGGAGGTACCAAGAGACCCAGTACTTC	CASSLWRGRYQETQYF
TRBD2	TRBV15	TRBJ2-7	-	TGTGCCACCAGCAGAGATCATCCTAGCGGGAGTTACGAGCAGTACTTC	CATSRDHPSGSYEQYF
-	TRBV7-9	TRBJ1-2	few	TGTGCCAGCAGCTTAGGGGGCGGCTACACCTTC	CASSLGGGYTF
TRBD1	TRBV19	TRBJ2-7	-	TGTGCCAGTAGTATAGATTTCCAGGGGGCCGAGCAGTACTTC	CASSIDFQGAEQYF
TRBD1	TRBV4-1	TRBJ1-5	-	TGCGCCAGAGGGACAGGGGGATCTAGCAATCAGCCCCAGCATTTT	CARGTGGSSNQPQHF
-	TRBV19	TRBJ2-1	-	TGTGCCAGTAGTATCAGCAGGGACAATGAGCAGTTCTTC	CASSISRDNEQFF
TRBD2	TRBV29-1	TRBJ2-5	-	TGCAGCGTTCTGCGGGGGTTTCCAGAGACCCAGTACTTC	CSVLRGFPETQYF
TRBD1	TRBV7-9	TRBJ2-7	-	TGTGCCAGCAGCCATGGCGAGACAGGGCACTCCTACGAGCAGTACTTC	CASSHGETGHSYEQYF
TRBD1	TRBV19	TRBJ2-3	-	TGTGCCAGTAGTATTAAGGGACAGCTAACAGATACGCAGTATTTT	CASSIKGQLTDTQYF
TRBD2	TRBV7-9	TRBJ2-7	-	TGTGCCAGCAGCTCTACTAGCGGGAGGTATTCCTACGAGCAGTACTTC	CASSSTSGRYSYEQYF
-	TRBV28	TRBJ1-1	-	TGTGCCAGCAGTTTATTTGCAGGGGCGAACACTGAAGCTTTCTTT	CASSLFAGANTEAFF
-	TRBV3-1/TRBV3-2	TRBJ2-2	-	TGTGCCAGCAGTCAAGGGCCCGGGGGAACCGGCGGGGAGCTGTTTTTT	CASSQGPGGTGGELFF
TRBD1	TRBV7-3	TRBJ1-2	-	TGTGCCAGCAGCTCCCGGACAGGGGTTACTAACTATGGCTACACCTTC	CASSSRTGVTNYGYTF
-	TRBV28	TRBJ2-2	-	TGTGCCAGCACCCCGGGAAGTCTGAACACCGGGGAGCTGTTTTTT	CASTPGSLNTGELFF
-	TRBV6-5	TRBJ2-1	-	TGTGCCAGCAGGAGCCAACAGGGGACTGATGAGCAGTTCTTC	CASRSQQGTDEQFF
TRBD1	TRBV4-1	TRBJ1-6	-	TGCGCCAGCAGACCGACTTCCGGGACAGGGGGCTTTTCACCCCTCCACTTT	CASRPTSGTGGFSPLHF
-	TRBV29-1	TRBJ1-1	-	TGCAGCGTGAGCAGGGGCACGAACACTGAAGCTTTCTTT	CSVSRGTNTEAFF
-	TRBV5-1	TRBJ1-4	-	TGCGCCAGCAGATACGGACCCAGGGAGGGTGGAAAACTGTTTTTT	CASRYGPREGGKLFF
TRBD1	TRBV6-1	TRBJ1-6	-	TGTGCCAGCAGTGAGGAGGGGACAGGGTATTCACCCCTCCACTTT	CASSEEGTGYSPLHF
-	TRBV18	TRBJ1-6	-	TGTGCCAGCTCCCCCGACAGGAATTCACCCCTCCACTTT	CASSPDRNSPLHF